The 28 T cell receptor beta chains listed next were all sequenced from one sample in a study of T cell changes during pregnancy in multiple sclerosis. The table came from immunoSEQ multiplex PCR; TCRdb's copy has only in-frame clones and leaves some out. The data show nearly 80,000 clones, with roughly nine tenths seen just once and about 0.22% held by the top ten. Material: CD4+ T cells from peripheral blood mononuclear cells, obtained before pregnancy. These receptors all come from a female donor with multiple sclerosis, enrolled in a pregnancy study.

The V call is TRBV5-1, the J call TRBJ2-2; the match to TRBD2 covers 13 bases. V lost 4 bases to trimming and J lost 7 bases; unmatched junction nucleotides: 1. Per germline, CDR1 SGHRS and CDR2 YFSETQ. There are 14 residues in the CDR3. CDR3 in amino acids: CASSRTSGGGELFF. In nucleotides, the CDR3 is TGCGCCAGCAGCAGGACTAGCGGGGGCGGGGAGCTGTTTTTT.

V usage is TRBV5-1 and J usage is TRBJ2-5; TRBD2 agrees at 7 bases. Unmatched junction bases numbered 8, after V lost 4 bases and J lost 2 bases. The CDR3 totals 15 residues. Per the germline V gene, CDR1 is SGHRS and CDR2 is YFSETQ. CDR3 sequence: CASSQASGRQETQYF. The CDR3 nucleotides are TGCGCCAGCAGCCAAGCTAGCGGACGACAAGAGACCCAGTACTTC.

This CDR3 is CAWSQGWDTEAFF. The CDR3 DNA reads as TGTGCCTGGAGTCAGGGGTGGGACACTGAAGCTTTCTTT. The chain has TRBV30 and TRBJ1-1; possible D gene TRBD1, 6 bases. V was trimmed by 2 bases and J by 3 bases, leaving 10 bases between them. Germline assignment: CDR1 GTSNPN and CDR2 SVGIG (reference sequence). This CDR3 is 13 amino acids long.

The chain combines TRBV7-9 with TRBJ1-1, with D unclear. Trimming left V 2 bases short and J 7 bases short, with 11 bases between. The V gene's germline CDR1 is SEHNR and CDR2 FQNEAQ (reference sequence). This CDR3 has 13 amino acids. Here the CDR3 DNA reads TGTGCCAGCAGCTTATTACTAAATGGTGAAGCTTTCTTT. This codes for CASSLLLNGEAFF.

V is TRBV6-6 and J is TRBJ2-3; 11 bases are a match to TRBD2. V lost 3 bases to trimming and J lost 3 bases; unmatched junction nucleotides: 2. CDR3 length: 15 residues. Looked up from germline, CDR1 is MNHNY and CDR2 is SVGAGI (reference sequence). CDR3 protein: CASSYTSGSTDTQYF. The CDR3 DNA is TGTGCCAGCAGTTATACTAGCGGGAGTACAGATACGCAGTATTTT.

V and J are TRBV28 and TRBJ1-2, with 7 bases identical to TRBD1. Germline V CDR1 and CDR2: MDHEN, SYDVKM. Trimming at V came to 4 bases and at J to 2 bases, leaving 4 bases not matched to a gene. The length of the CDR3 is 14 residues. The CDR3 nucleotides read TGTGCCAGCAGTTCGACAGGGCGGAACTATGGCTACACCTTC. Translation gives CASSSTGRNYGYTF.

The chain is built from TRBV27 and TRBJ1-2; 7 nucleotides agree with TRBD1. Looked up from germline, CDR1 is MNHEY and CDR2 is SMNVEV (reference sequence). The ends lost 6 bases at V and 8 bases at J; junction bases unmatched: 9. The CDR3 is 13 residues long. The chain's CDR3 is CASRGTVQSGYTF. CDR3 in DNA: TGTGCCAGCAGAGGGACAGTTCAGTCAGGCTACACCTTC.

The CDR3 region is CASSPWTSGAQDTQYF. Written as DNA, the CDR3 is TGTGCCAGCAGTCCTTGGACTAGCGGGGCCCAGGATACGCAGTATTTT. The chain is built from TRBV28 and TRBJ2-3; 12 bases are a match to TRBD2. Trimming cost V 5 bases and J 6 bases; bases outside gene matches: 9. Germline CDR1 and CDR2: MDHEN and SYDVKM. The CDR3 covers 16 residues.

This chain joins TRBV18 and TRBJ1-5; D is unclear. In germline, CDR1 is KGHSH, CDR2 LQKENI. There are 13 residues in the CDR3. Trimming pared 5 bases from V and 7 bases from J, leaving 12 bases between. The CDR3 spells CASSTRAEQPQHF. CDR3 nucleotide sequence: TGTGCCAGCTCAACTAGGGCGGAACAGCCCCAGCATTTT.

The chain couples TRBV9 to TRBJ1-3; possibly TRBD1 for D (6 bases). Between the trimmed V and J ends, which lost 4 bases and 0 bases, there was a span of 20 bases. The CDR3 covers 18 residues. CDR1 and CDR2 (germline): SGDLS, YYNGEE. The CDR3 DNA follows: TGTGCCAGCAGCTCCGGGGGGGGCGGGGGGTCCTCTGGAAACACCATATATTTT. This encodes CASSSGGGGGSSGNTIYF.

The chain joins TRBV2 to TRBJ2-2, with 8 nucleotides matching TRBD1. Losses at the gene ends were 3 bases for V and 4 bases for J; bases not matched to a gene: 7. The germline V gene has CDR1 SNHLY and CDR2 FYNNEI. The CDR3 extends over 16 amino acids. CDR3 nucleotides: TGTGCCAGCAGTGAGGACAGGGATTCGGGCACCGGGGAGCTGTTTTTT. This gives the protein CASSEDRDSGTGELFF.

The genes are TRBV5-1 and TRBJ2-5, with 15 bases fitting TRBD2. The CDR3 totals 16 residues. Germline V CDR1 and CDR2: SGHRS, YFSETQ. The V gene end was trimmed by 0 bases and the J gene end by 5 bases; junction bases not matched to a gene: 2. For the CDR3, the DNA is TGCGCCAGCAGCTTGGGGACTAGCGGGGGGGCTGAGACCCAGTACTTC. Protein product: CASSLGTSGGAETQYF. The entire variable domain, with the rest obtained from reference TRBV5-1 and TRBJ2-5, is as follows: KAGVTQTPRYLIKTRGQQVTLSCSPISGHRSVSWYQQTPGQGLQFLFEYFSETQRNKGNFPGRFSGRQFSNSRSEMNVSTLELGDSALYLCASSLGTSGGAETQYFGPGTRLLVL.

The chain links TRBV6-1 to TRBJ2-5, with 12 bases matching TRBD2. Trimming at V came to 4 bases and at J to 3 bases, leaving 15 bases not matched to a gene. The CDR3 loop spans 19 amino acids. The germline V gene has CDR1 MNHNS and CDR2 SASEGT. CDR3 in amino acids: CASSAPTGVRLAGEETQYF. CDR3 DNA: TGTGCCAGCAGTGCCCCGACAGGAGTACGACTAGCGGGGGAAGAGACCCAGTACTTC.

This clone has a handful of counts. The chain uses TRBV15 and TRBJ2-7; 7 bases match TRBD2. This CDR3 region has 12 residues. Germline V lookup: CDR1 LNHNV, CDR2 YYDKDF (reference sequence). The ends lost 4 bases at V and 6 bases at J; junction bases unmatched: 3. CDR3 nucleotides: TGTGCCACCAGCATCGGGACTACCGAGCAGTACTTC. Amino acid sequence: CATSIGTTEQYF.

This chain links TRBV5-5 with TRBJ1-2; D unresolved. This CDR3 is built from 15 residues. The V gene's germline CDR1 is SGHKS and CDR2 YYEKEE (reference sequence). V shed 0 bases and J shed 1 base, with 10 bases lying between them. For the CDR3, the DNA is TGTGCCAGCAGCTTGGAACAGATACTTAACTATGGCTACACCTTC. It is translated as CASSLEQILNYGYTF.

J is TRBJ2-1 and V is TRBV6-6; 12 positions agree with TRBD2. V was pared by 6 bases and J by 10 bases, with 10 bases of the junction left unmatched. CDR1 and CDR2 (germline): MNHNY, SVGAGI (reference sequence). This CDR3 region has 15 residues. The CDR3 region is CASSWTSGDYLEQFF. DNA of the CDR3: TGTGCCAGCAGCTGGACTAGCGGGGATTATCTCGAGCAGTTCTTC.

The genes are TRBV7-6 and TRBJ2-7; TRBD1 might be the D (6 bases). Trimming left V 2 bases short and J 4 bases short, with 18 bases between. Germline CDR1 SGHVS, CDR2 FNYEAQ. CDR3 size: 16 residues. As DNA, the CDR3 is TGTGCCAGCAGCTTAAGGGGTTTTGGGCAGGGGTACGAGCAGTACTTC. Translated: CASSLRGFGQGYEQYF.

The CDR3 spells CASSHPIAGSYEQYF. CDR3 DNA: TGTGCCAGCAGCCACCCTATAGCGGGTTCCTACGAGCAGTACTTC. The genes are TRBV11-2 and TRBJ2-7, with 7 bases matching TRBD2. This CDR3 is built from 15 residues. The V segment lost 5 bases and the J segment 1 base; nucleotides outside the gene matches: 8. Germline values: CDR1 SGHAT, CDR2 FQNNGV.

V and J are TRBV19 and TRBJ1-1; TRBD1 might be the D (5 bases). Trimming left V 1 base short and J 1 base short, with 10 bases between. This CDR3 is built from 15 residues. Germline-derived CDR1 and CDR2 are LNHDA and SQIVND (reference sequence). CDR3 amino acids: CASSIGGGTNTEAFF. In nucleotides, the CDR3 is TGTGCCAGTAGTATAGGTGGGGGGACGAACACTGAAGCTTTCTTT. The variable domain in full, completed from reference TRBV19 and TRBJ1-1, reads DGGITQSPKYLFRKEGQNVTLSCEQNLNHDAMYWYRQDPGQGLRLIYYSQIVNDFQKGDIAEGYSVSREKKESFPLTVTSAQKNPTAFYLCASSIGGGTNTEAFFGQGTRLTVV.

The chain recombines TRBV6-1 with TRBJ1-2, with 11 nucleotides matching TRBD1. The germline V gene has CDR1 MNHNS and CDR2 SASEGT. V lost 5 bases and J lost 11; bases outside the gene matches: 10. The CDR3 covers 14 residues. In nucleotides, the CDR3 is TGTGCCAGCAGTCCTCTGGGGGACAGGGGGGCGTACACCTTC. Protein sequence: CASSPLGDRGAYTF.

The chain is built from TRBV5-1 and TRBJ1-3, with TRBD1 matching 11 bases. The trim removed 1 base at V and 0 bases at J, leaving 3 bases unmatched. The length of the CDR3 is 17 residues. Germline-derived CDR1 and CDR2 are SGHRS and YFSETQ. CDR3 sequence reads: CASSLYGTGGSGNTIYF. CDR3 DNA sequence: TGCGCCAGCAGCTTGTATGGGACAGGGGGCTCTGGAAACACCATATATTTT.

V gene TRBV5-1 combines with J gene TRBJ2-1; no definite D call. Trimming shortened V by 0 bases and J by 5 bases, and 6 bases separated the two germline ends. This CDR3 is 13 amino acids long. Germline V gene data show CDR1 as SGHRS and CDR2 as YFSETQ. CDR3 region: CASSLEQNNEQFF. DNA for the CDR3: TGCGCCAGCAGCTTGGAACAGAACAATGAGCAGTTCTTC.

The V gene is TRBV7-3, the J gene TRBJ2-1; 13 bases match TRBD2. CDR3 length: 16 residues. Germline V gene lookup returns CDR1 SGHTA and CDR2 FQGTGA. V was clipped by 4 bases and J by 7 bases; unmatched bases: 7. The chain's CDR3 is CASSSRTSGSLNEQFF. The CDR3 coding sequence is TGTGCCAGCAGCTCCCGGACTAGCGGGAGTTTAAATGAGCAGTTCTTC.

The rearrangement joins TRBV2 to TRBJ1-6; 7 nucleotides line up with TRBD1. Germline CDR1 reads SNHLY; CDR2 reads FYNNEI. The CDR3 covers 14 residues. The V segment lost 8 bases and the J segment 9 bases; nucleotides outside the gene matches: 10. DNA of the CDR3: TGTGCCAGCGGCCCCGGGACAGCCGTTTCACCCCTCCACTTT. This codes for CASGPGTAVSPLHF.

A few counts support this clone. This chain links TRBV18 with TRBJ1-6, with a tentative D call TRBD1 (5 bases). Germline CDR1 KGHSH, CDR2 LQKENI. Trimming removed 2 bases from V and 0 bases from J, with 23 bases in between. This CDR3 region has 21 residues. This CDR3 is CASSPSTDFAVGSSYNSPLHF. As DNA, the CDR3 is TGTGCCAGCTCACCATCGACAGACTTCGCGGTCGGGAGCTCCTATAATTCACCCCTCCACTTT.

The V and J genes are TRBV5-4 and TRBJ1-2; no clear D gene. V was shortened by 2 bases and J by 4 bases, with 12 bases between the two germline ends. Germline V gives CDR1 SGHNT, CDR2 YYREEE (reference sequence). The CDR3 is 14 residues long. CDR3 protein: CASSFGDRGYGYTF. The CDR3 DNA reads TGTGCCAGCAGCTTCGGGGATCGAGGCTATGGCTACACCTTC.

This chain connects TRBV30 to TRBJ1-2; no definite D call. The germline V gene encodes CDR1 GTSNPN and CDR2 SVGIG (reference sequence). The CDR3 loop spans 15 amino acids. Trimming removed 0 bases at V and 8 bases at J, with 19 bases between. The CDR3 here is CAWSVQLLPGSGYTF. In DNA, the CDR3 is TGTGCCTGGAGTGTACAGCTGTTACCAGGCTCCGGCTACACCTTC.

CDR3 in amino acids: CASSIPQLNTEAFF. The CDR3 nucleotides read TGTGCCAGTAGTATTCCACAGTTGAACACTGAAGCTTTCTTT. The chain links TRBV19 to TRBJ1-1; D call uncertain. V shed 3 bases and J shed 0 bases, with 8 bases lying between them. In germline, CDR1 is LNHDA, CDR2 SQIVND (reference sequence). This CDR3 spans 14 amino acids.